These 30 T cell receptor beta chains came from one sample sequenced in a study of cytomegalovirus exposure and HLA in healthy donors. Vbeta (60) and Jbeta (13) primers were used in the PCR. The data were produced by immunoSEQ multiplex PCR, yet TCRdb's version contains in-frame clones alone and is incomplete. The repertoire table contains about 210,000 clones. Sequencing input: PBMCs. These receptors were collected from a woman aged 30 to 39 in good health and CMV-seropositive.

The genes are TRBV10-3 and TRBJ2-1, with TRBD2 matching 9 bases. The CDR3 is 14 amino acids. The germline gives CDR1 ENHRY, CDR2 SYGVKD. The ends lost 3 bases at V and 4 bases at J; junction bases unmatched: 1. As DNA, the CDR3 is TGTGCCATCAGTGAAAGCGGGGGGTACAATGAGCAGTTCTTC. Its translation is CAISESGGYNEQFF.

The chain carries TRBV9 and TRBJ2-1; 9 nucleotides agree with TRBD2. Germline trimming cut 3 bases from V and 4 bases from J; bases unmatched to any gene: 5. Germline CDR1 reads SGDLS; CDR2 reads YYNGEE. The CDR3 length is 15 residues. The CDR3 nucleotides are TGTGCCAGCAGCGGGGGACTAGCAGAGTACAATGAGCAGTTCTTC. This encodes CASSGGLAEYNEQFF.

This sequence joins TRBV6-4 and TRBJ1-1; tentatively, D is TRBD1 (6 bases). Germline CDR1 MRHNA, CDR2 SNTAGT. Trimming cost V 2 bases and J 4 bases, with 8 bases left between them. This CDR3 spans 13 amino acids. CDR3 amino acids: CASSDAGATEAFF. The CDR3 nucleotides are TGTGCCAGCAGTGACGCGGGGGCCACTGAAGCTTTCTTT.

This chain's CDR3 is CASVNTAGSYEQYF. The CDR3 coding sequence is TGCGCCAGCGTGAATACAGCGGGCTCCTACGAGCAGTACTTC. The chain uses TRBV5-1 and TRBJ2-7; TRBD2 might be the D (6 bases). This CDR3 is 14 amino acids long. From germline, CDR1 is SGHRS and CDR2 YFSETQ. V dropped 7 bases and J dropped 0 bases, with 14 bases sitting between them.

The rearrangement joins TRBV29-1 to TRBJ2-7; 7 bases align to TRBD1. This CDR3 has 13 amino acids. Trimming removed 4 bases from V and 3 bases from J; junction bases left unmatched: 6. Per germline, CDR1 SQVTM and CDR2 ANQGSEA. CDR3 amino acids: CSVAQGVSYEQYF. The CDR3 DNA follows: TGCAGCGTTGCCCAGGGGGTTAGCTACGAGCAGTACTTC.

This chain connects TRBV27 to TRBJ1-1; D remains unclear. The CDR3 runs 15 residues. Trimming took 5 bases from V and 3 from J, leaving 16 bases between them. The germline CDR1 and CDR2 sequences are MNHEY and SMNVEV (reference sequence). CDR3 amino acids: CASSTGGRDYTEAFF. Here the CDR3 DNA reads TGTGCCAGCAGTACCGGTGGCCGGGATTACACTGAAGCTTTCTTT.

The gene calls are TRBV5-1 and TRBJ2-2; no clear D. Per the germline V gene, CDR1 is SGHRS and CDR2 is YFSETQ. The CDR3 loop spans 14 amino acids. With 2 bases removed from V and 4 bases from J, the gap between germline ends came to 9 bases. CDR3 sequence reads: CASSFTKSTGELFF. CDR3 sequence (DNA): TGCGCCAGCAGCTTCACTAAAAGCACCGGGGAGCTGTTTTTT.

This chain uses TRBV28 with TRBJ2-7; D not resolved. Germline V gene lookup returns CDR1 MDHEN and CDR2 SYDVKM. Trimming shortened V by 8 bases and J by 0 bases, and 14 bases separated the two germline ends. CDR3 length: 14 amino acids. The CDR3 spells CASAPSPSSYEQYF. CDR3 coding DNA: TGTGCCAGCGCCCCGAGTCCTAGCTCCTACGAGCAGTACTTC.

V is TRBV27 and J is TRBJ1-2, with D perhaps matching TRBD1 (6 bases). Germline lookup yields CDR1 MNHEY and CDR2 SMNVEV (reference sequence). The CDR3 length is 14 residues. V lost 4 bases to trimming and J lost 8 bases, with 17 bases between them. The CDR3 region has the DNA TGTGCCAGCAGTTGGGGAGGGGGGGCGAAAGGCTACACCTTC. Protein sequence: CASSWGGGAKGYTF.

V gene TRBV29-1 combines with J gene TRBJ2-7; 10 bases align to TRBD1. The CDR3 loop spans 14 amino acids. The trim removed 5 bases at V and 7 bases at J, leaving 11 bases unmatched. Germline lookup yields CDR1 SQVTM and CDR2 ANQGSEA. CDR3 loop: CSVRGGQGVDEQYF. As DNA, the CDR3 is TGCAGCGTTAGAGGAGGACAGGGGGTTGATGAGCAGTACTTC.

The CDR3 nucleotides are TGTGCCAGCACCTCGGACAGGGGGCAGTATGGCGAGCAGTACTTC. Residues: CASTSDRGQYGEQYF. V usage is TRBV7-9 and J usage is TRBJ2-7; TRBD1 matches 11 bases. The CDR3 is 15 amino acids. CDR1 is SEHNR, CDR2 FQNEAQ, per germline (reference sequence). V shed 7 bases and J 6 bases; nucleotides not matched to a gene: 11.

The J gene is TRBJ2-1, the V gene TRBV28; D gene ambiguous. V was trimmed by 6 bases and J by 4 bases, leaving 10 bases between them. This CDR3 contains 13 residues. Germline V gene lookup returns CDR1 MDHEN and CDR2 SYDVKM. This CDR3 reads CASSRVEYNEQFF. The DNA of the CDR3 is TGTGCCAGCAGCCGGGTGGAATACAATGAGCAGTTCTTC.

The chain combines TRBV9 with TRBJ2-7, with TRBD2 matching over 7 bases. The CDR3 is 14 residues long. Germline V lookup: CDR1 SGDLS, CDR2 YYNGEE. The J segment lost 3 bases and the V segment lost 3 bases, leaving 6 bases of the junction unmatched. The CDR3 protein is CASSGGGVGYEQYF. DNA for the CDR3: TGTGCCAGCAGCGGCGGGGGAGTAGGCTACGAGCAGTACTTC. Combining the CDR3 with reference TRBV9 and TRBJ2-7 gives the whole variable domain DSGVTQTPKHLITATGQRVTLRCSPRSGDLSVYWYQQSLDQGLQFLIQYYNGEERAKGNILERFSAQQFPDLHSELNLSSLELGDSALYFCASSGGGVGYEQYFGPGTRLTVT.

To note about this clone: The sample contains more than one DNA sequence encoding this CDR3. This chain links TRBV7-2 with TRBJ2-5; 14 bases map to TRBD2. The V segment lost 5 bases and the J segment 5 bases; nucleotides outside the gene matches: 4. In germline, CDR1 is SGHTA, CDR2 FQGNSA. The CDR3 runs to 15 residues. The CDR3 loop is CASSLGLAGAETQYF. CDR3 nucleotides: TGTGCCAGCAGCCTGGGACTAGCGGGAGCGGAGACCCAGTACTTC.

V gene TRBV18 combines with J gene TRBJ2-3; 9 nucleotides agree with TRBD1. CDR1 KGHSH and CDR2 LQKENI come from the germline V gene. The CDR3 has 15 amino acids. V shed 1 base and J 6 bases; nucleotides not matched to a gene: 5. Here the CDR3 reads CASSPQGQGGDTQYF. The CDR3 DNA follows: TGTGCCAGCTCACCACAGGGACAGGGTGGCGATACGCAGTATTTT.

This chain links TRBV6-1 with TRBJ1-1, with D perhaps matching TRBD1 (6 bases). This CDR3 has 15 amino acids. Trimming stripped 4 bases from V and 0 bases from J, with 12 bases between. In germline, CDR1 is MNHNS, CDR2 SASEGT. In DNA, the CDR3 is TGTGCCAGCAGTGGAAGGACAGAGCTGAACACTGAAGCTTTCTTT. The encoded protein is CASSGRTELNTEAFF.

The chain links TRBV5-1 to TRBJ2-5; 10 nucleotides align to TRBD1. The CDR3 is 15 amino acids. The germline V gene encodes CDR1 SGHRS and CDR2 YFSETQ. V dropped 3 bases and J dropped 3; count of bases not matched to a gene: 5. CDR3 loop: CASSSLGTGEETQYF. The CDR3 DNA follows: TGCGCCAGCAGCTCCCTGGGGACAGGGGAAGAGACCCAGTACTTC. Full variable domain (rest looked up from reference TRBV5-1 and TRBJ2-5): KAGVTQTPRYLIKTRGQQVTLSCSPISGHRSVSWYQQTPGQGLQFLFEYFSETQRNKGNFPGRFSGRQFSNSRSEMNVSTLELGDSALYLCASSSLGTGEETQYFGPGTRLLVL.

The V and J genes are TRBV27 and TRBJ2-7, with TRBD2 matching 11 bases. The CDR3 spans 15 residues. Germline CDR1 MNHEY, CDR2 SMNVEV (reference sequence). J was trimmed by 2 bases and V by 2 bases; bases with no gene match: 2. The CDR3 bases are TGTGCCAGCAGTTTACGGACTAGCGGGCCCTACGAGCAGTACTTC. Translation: CASSLRTSGPYEQYF.

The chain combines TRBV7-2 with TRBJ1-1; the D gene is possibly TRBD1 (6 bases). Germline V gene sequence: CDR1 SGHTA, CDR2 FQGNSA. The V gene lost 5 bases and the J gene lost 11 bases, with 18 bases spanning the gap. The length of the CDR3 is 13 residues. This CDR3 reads CASSPSQGQGAFF. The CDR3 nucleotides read TGTGCCAGCAGCCCGTCCCAGGGGCAGGGGGCTTTCTTT.

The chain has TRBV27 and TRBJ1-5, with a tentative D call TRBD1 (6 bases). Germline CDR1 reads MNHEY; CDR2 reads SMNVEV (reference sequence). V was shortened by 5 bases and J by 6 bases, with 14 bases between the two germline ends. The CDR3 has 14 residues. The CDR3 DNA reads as TGTGCCAGCAGTACAAGACAGGACGGTCAGCCCCAGCATTTT. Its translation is CASSTRQDGQPQHF.

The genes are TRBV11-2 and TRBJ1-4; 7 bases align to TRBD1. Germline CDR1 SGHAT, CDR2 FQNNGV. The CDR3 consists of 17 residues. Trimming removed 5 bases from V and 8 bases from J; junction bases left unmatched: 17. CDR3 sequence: CASSISGQSGAGEKLFF. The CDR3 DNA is TGTGCCAGCAGCATATCGGGACAGTCTGGGGCAGGAGAAAAACTGTTTTTT.

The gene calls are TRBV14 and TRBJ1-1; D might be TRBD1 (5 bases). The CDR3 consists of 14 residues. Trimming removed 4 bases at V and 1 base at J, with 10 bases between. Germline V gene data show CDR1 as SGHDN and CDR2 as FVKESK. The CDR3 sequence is CASSRSTANTEAFF. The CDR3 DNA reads TGTGCCAGCAGCCGGTCGACAGCGAACACTGAAGCTTTCTTT.

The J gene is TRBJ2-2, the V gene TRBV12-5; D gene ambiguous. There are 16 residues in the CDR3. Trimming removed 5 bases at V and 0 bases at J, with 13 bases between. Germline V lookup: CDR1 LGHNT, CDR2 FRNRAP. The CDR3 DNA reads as TGTGCTAGTGGTATCCTCCTAAGTACGAACACCGGGGAGCTGTTTTTT. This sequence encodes CASGILLSTNTGELFF. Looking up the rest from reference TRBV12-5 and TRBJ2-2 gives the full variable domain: DARVTQTPRHKVTEMGQEVTMRCQPILGHNTVFWYRQTMMQGLELLAYFRNRAPLDDSGMPKDRFSAEMPDATLATLKIQPSEPRDSAVYFCASGILLSTNTGELFFGEGSRLTVL.

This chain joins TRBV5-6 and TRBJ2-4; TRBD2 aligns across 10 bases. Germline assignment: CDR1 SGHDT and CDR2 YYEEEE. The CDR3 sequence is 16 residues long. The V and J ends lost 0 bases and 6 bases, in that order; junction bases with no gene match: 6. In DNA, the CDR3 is TGTGCCAGCAGCTTGGAGGTAGCGGGAGGAAGAAACATTCAGTACTTC. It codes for CASSLEVAGGRNIQYF.

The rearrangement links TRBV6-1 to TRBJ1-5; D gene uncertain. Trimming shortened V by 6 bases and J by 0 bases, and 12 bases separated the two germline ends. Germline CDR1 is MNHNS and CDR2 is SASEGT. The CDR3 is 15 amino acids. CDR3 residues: CASRESLYSNQPQHF. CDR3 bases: TGTGCCAGCAGAGAGAGCCTTTATAGCAATCAGCCCCAGCATTTT.

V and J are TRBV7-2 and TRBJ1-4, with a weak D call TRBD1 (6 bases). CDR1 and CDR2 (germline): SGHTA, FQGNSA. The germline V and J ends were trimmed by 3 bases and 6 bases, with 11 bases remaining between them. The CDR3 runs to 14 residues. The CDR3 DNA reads TGTGCCAGCAGCTTTTACAGGGATGATGAAAAACTGTTTTTT. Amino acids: CASSFYRDDEKLFF.

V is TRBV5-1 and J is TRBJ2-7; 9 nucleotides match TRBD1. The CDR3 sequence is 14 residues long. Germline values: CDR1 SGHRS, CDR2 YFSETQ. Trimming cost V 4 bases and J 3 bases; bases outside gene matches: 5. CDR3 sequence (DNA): TGCGCCAGCAGCGCCGGGGACAGGGACTACGAGCAGTACTTC. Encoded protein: CASSAGDRDYEQYF.

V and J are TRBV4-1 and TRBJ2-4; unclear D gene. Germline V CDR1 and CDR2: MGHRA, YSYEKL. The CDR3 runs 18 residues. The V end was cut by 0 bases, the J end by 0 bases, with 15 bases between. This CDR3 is CASSQDWSLPLAKNIQYF. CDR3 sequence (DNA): TGCGCCAGCAGCCAAGATTGGAGTCTACCTCTAGCCAAAAACATTCAGTACTTC.

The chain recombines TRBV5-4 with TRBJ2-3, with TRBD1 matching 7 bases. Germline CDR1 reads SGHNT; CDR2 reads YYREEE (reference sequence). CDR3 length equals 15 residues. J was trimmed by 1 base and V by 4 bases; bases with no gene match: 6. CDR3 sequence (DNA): TGTGCCAGCAGCCAAGGAACAGGGGGCACAGATACGCAGTATTTT. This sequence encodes CASSQGTGGTDTQYF.

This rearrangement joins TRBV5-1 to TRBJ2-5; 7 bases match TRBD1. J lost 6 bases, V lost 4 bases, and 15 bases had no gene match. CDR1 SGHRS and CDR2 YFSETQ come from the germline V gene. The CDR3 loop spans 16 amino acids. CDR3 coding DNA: TGCGCCAGCAGCCTGACAAGGATAGACAGGGCCAAGACCCAGTACTTC. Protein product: CASSLTRIDRAKTQYF.